The 9 T cell receptor beta chains in this list originate from one sample, sequenced in a study of beta chain features in type 1 diabetes. The whole isolated RNA underwent reverse transcription, so sequencing captured expressed TCRB transcripts. Assay: immunoSEQ multiplex PCR; the TCRdb copy retains only in-frame clones and omits some. The repertoire consists of approximately 200,000 clones, with 9.6% occurring once and the leading ten covering under 0.045%. The sample was naive CD4+ T cells from blood. These receptors came from a woman under 30 in good health.

This clone was observed a few times. This chain links TRBV14 with TRBJ2-1, with 7 bases that match TRBD2. The germline gives CDR1 SGHDN, CDR2 FVKESK. The length of the CDR3 is 14 residues. The ends lost 4 bases at V and 5 bases at J; junction bases unmatched: 5. For the CDR3, the DNA is TGTGCCAGCAGCCGCACTAGCGTAAACAATGAGCAGTTCTTC. Translation: CASSRTSVNNEQFF.

The rearrangement links TRBV4-2 to TRBJ2-1; TRBD2 is a possible D gene (5 bases). The ends were cut back, 1 base at V and 8 bases at J, with 18 bases in the middle. The CDR3 is made up of 16 amino acids. Germline values: CDR1 LGHNA, CDR2 YNFKEQ. The CDR3 nucleotides read TGTGCCAGCAGCCAAGCTACAACCCGGGGTCTCTATGAGCAGTTCTTC. Its translation is CASSQATTRGLYEQFF.

A few counts support this clone. This sequence joins TRBV29-1 and TRBJ1-1; no definite D call. Looked up from germline, CDR1 is SQVTM and CDR2 is ANQGSEA. The CDR3 extends over 13 amino acids. V lost 8 bases and J 0 bases, leaving 13 bases between the germline ends. Here the CDR3 DNA reads TGCAGCCTGGCCACGGGAATGAACACTGAAGCTTTCTTT. Protein: CSLATGMNTEAFF.

This clone has a count of ten or more. This rearrangement joins TRBV29-1 to TRBJ2-7; TRBD1 agrees at 7 bases. In germline, CDR1 is SQVTM, CDR2 ANQGSEA. The junction had 9 bases not matched to a gene; V was cut back by 7 bases and J by 6 bases. The CDR3 sequence is 12 residues long. The CDR3 loop is CSGRQGVGEQYF. CDR3 coding DNA: TGCAGCGGCAGACAGGGAGTCGGCGAGCAGTACTTC.

This clone was observed a few times. This chain joins TRBV6-1 and TRBJ1-4, with a tentative D call TRBD1 (6 bases). V was trimmed by 7 bases and J by 7 bases, leaving 16 bases between them. The CDR3 is 14 residues long. Germline CDR1 MNHNS, CDR2 SASEGT. The CDR3 sequence is CASKEGGSGEKLFF. The DNA for the CDR3 is TGTGCCAGCAAAGAGGGGGGGAGCGGTGAAAAACTGTTTTTT.

The chain couples TRBV5-1 to TRBJ2-1; the match to TRBD2 covers 12 bases. The V segment lost 4 bases and the J segment 11 bases; nucleotides outside the gene matches: 7. From germline, CDR1 is SGHRS and CDR2 YFSETQ. The CDR3 sequence is 14 residues long. The CDR3 bases are TGCGCCAGCAGCCCGACTAGCGGGAGAGATCAGCAGTTCTTC. This translates into CASSPTSGRDQQFF.

This clone has at least ten counts. CDR3 coding DNA: TGTGCCAGTAGACAGGGGGGCAATGAGCAGTTCTTC. Its translation is CASRQGGNEQFF. This chain joins TRBV19 and TRBJ2-1; 8 bases align to TRBD1. This CDR3 spans 12 amino acids. The germline gives CDR1 LNHDA, CDR2 SQIVND (reference sequence). V was pared by 6 bases and J by 6 bases, with 1 base of the junction left unmatched. The variable domain in full, with the rest retrieved from reference TRBV19 and TRBJ2-1, is DGGITQSPKYLFRKEGQNVTLSCEQNLNHDAMYWYRQDPGQGLRLIYYSQIVNDFQKGDIAEGYSVSREKKESFPLTVTSAQKNPTAFYLCASRQGGNEQFFGPGTRLTVL.

The chain joins TRBV18 to TRBJ2-2, with D possibly matching TRBD2 (5 bases). The germline V and J ends were trimmed by 5 bases and 5 bases, with 15 bases remaining between them. The CDR3 spans 15 residues. The germline gives CDR1 KGHSH, CDR2 LQKENI. The CDR3 coding sequence is TGTGCCAGCTCATCGTCTCGCCCGGGAACCGGGGAGCTGTTTTTT. Translating gives CASSSSRPGTGELFF.

The rearrangement uses TRBV11-3 and TRBJ2-3, with TRBD2 as a possible D gene (7 bases). V was pared by 5 bases and J by 3 bases, with 15 bases between. The CDR3 has 15 amino acids. The V gene's germline CDR1 is SGHNT and CDR2 YENEEA. CDR3 in amino acids: CASSPRGGRTDTQYF. CDR3 in DNA: TGTGCCAGCAGCCCAAGGGGGGGACGGACAGATACGCAGTATTTT. Variable domain in full (rest from reference TRBV11-3 and TRBJ2-3): EAGVVQSPRYKIIEKKQPVAFWCNPISGHNTLYWYLQNLGQGPELLIRYENEEAVDDSQLPKDRFSAERLKGVDSTLKIQPAELGDSAVYLCASSPRGGRTDTQYFGPGTRLTVL.